The 24 T cell receptor beta chains in this list originate from one sample, sequenced in a study of cytotoxic CD8 clonotypes in ibrutinib-treated CLL. The protocol was immunoSEQ multiplex PCR, while the TCRdb copy is restricted to in-frame clones and leaves out a portion. The sample shows 250,000 to 350,000 clones, more than 70% of them seen only once. The sample was PBMCs, taken at disease progression, from a patient treated with ibrutinib. The receptors shown here come from a human donor with chronic lymphocytic leukemia.

The V gene is TRBV29-1, the J gene TRBJ1-1; no firm D call. CDR1 is SQVTM and CDR2 is ANQGSEA in the germline V gene. Trimming stripped 5 bases from V and 3 bases from J, with 10 bases between. The CDR3 is 12 amino acids. In DNA, the CDR3 is TGCAGCGTTAAAGGAGGGCACACTGAAGCTTTCTTT. Translated, it gives CSVKGGHTEAFF.

This clone is a singleton in its sample. The chain links TRBV18 to TRBJ2-1; D is perhaps TRBD1 or TRBD2 (5 bases each). This CDR3 contains 17 residues. Trimming pared 1 base from V and 5 bases from J, leaving 18 bases between. CDR1 and CDR2 from the germline V gene are KGHSH and LQKENI. The CDR3 DNA follows: TGTGCCAGCTCACCACGGGACGGCTCGCCCTGGGACAATGAGCAGTTCTTC. It codes for CASSPRDGSPWDNEQFF.

V is TRBV6-1 and J is TRBJ2-6; D might be TRBD2 (6 bases). The CDR3 is 14 residues long. Germline V lookup: CDR1 MNHNS, CDR2 SASEGT. Trimming took 4 bases from V and 4 from J, leaving 8 bases between them. CDR3 residues: CASSGDLGANVLTF. CDR3 sequence (DNA): TGTGCCAGCAGTGGGGACTTGGGGGCCAACGTCCTGACTTTC.

The gene calls are TRBV28 and TRBJ2-7; TRBD1 agrees at 7 bases. The J segment lost 8 bases and the V segment lost 8 bases, leaving 12 bases of the junction unmatched. The CDR3 contains 13 residues. The germline gives CDR1 MDHEN, CDR2 SYDVKM. CDR3 DNA sequence: TGTGCCAGCGGACAGGACCTCCCTATCCAGCAGTACTTC. The encoded protein is CASGQDLPIQQYF.

The chain recombines TRBV12-5 with TRBJ1-1, with TRBD1 identical over 10 bases. CDR3 length equals 13 residues. Trimming at V came to 5 bases and at J to 4 bases, leaving 1 base not matched to a gene. CDR1 is LGHNT and CDR2 is FRNRAP in the germline V gene. The CDR3 loop is CASGRDRGTEAFF. CDR3 bases: TGTGCTAGTGGTCGGGACAGGGGCACTGAAGCTTTCTTT.

The chain is built from TRBV5-1 and TRBJ2-3; D possibly corresponds to TRBD1 (6 bases). This CDR3 contains 14 residues. V lost 1 base and J lost 5, with 11 bases in between. Germline V gene lookup returns CDR1 SGHRS and CDR2 YFSETQ. CDR3 amino acids: CASSLLWGRDTQYF. The CDR3 region has the DNA TGCGCCAGCAGCTTGCTCTGGGGGCGAGATACGCAGTATTTT.

The chain links TRBV5-1 to TRBJ2-7, with D maybe TRBD1 (6 bases). V was clipped by 0 bases and J by 12 bases, with 16 bases between them. Germline CDR1 is SGHRS and CDR2 is YFSETQ. This CDR3 is built from 13 residues. The CDR3 nucleotides are TGCGCCAGCAGCTTGGCCAATGGGGACATTCGGTACTTC. As protein: CASSLANGDIRYF.

Notes on this clone: Germline and junction disagree at one end, which may indicate a read error. The gene calls are TRBV28 and TRBJ1-2; D remains unclear. Per germline, CDR1 MDHEN and CDR2 SYDVKM. The CDR3 is made up of 12 amino acids. The CDR3 is CASSLINHGYTF. In DNA form, the CDR3 reads TGTGCCAGCAGTTTAATTAACCATGGCTACACCTTC.

V and J are TRBV7-9 and TRBJ2-1; D is possibly TRBD1 or TRBD2 (6 bases each). The CDR3 totals 14 residues. The V gene lost 3 bases and the J gene lost 5 bases, with 11 bases spanning the gap. CDR1 is SEHNR, CDR2 FQNEAQ, per germline (reference sequence). CDR3 sequence (DNA): TGTGCCAGCAGCTTTGGGGGGCCCAACAATGAGCAGTTCTTC. Amino acids: CASSFGGPNNEQFF. Supplemented by reference TRBV7-9 and TRBJ2-1, the full variable domain reads DTGVSQNPRHKITKRGQNVTFRCDPISEHNRLYWYRQTLGQGPEFLTYFQNEAQLEKSRLLSDRFSAERPKGSFSTLEIQRTEQGDSAMYLCASSFGGPNNEQFFGPGTRLTVL.

The chain links TRBV9 to TRBJ2-1, with D perhaps assigned TRBD1 or TRBD2 (5 bases each). The CDR3 contains 14 residues. Germline V gene data show CDR1 as SGDLS and CDR2 as YYNGEE. The V end lost 0 bases, the J end lost 4 bases, and 8 bases lay between the germline ends. The CDR3 DNA sequence: TGTGCCAGCAGCGTAGATGGGGGTTACAATGAGCAGTTCTTC. Residues: CASSVDGGYNEQFF.

The DNA of the CDR3 is TGCAGCGTGCGTACTAGCGAATCCTACGAGCAGTACTTC. This codes for CSVRTSESYEQYF. This rearrangement joins TRBV29-1 to TRBJ2-7; TRBD2 agrees at 7 bases. Trimming took 6 bases from V and 1 from J; bases not matched to a gene: 6. Germline loops: CDR1 SQVTM, CDR2 ANQGSEA. The CDR3 runs 13 residues.

The chain employs TRBV5-4 and TRBJ2-3; no clear D. CDR1 SGHNT and CDR2 YYREEE come from the germline V gene (reference sequence). CDR3 length equals 15 residues. The V end was cut by 3 bases, the J end by 4 bases, with 15 bases between. CDR3 nucleotide sequence: TGTGCCAGCAGCTCGGAGCTGGGCAGGCCAGATACGCAGTATTTT. Protein: CASSSELGRPDTQYF.

The V gene is TRBV25-1, the J gene TRBJ1-1; no definite D call. Trimming left V 3 bases short and J 6 bases short, with 11 bases between. CDR3 size: 13 residues. The germline gives CDR1 MGHDK, CDR2 SYGVNS. The CDR3 protein is CASSDRGLSEAFF. In nucleotides, the CDR3 is TGTGCCAGCAGTGATCGGGGTCTGTCTGAAGCTTTCTTT. Variable domain in full (rest from reference TRBV25-1 and TRBJ1-1): EADIYQTPRYLVIGTGKKITLECSQTMGHDKMYWYQQDPGMELHLIHYSYGVNSTEKGDLSSESTVSRIRTEHFPLTLESARPSHTSQYLCASSDRGLSEAFFGQGTRLTVV.

This rearrangement joins TRBV5-6 to TRBJ1-2, with D unclear. Germline V gene sequence: CDR1 SGHDT, CDR2 YYEEEE. Trimming removed 3 bases at V and 7 bases at J, with 13 bases between. The CDR3 contains 13 residues. CDR3 protein: CASSSERVGGYTF. The DNA for the CDR3 is TGTGCCAGCAGCTCCGAGCGGGTTGGTGGCTACACCTTC. The full variable domain, its missing parts supplied by reference TRBV5-6 and TRBJ1-2, is DAGVTQSPTHLIKTRGQQVTLRCSPKSGHDTVSWYQQALGQGPQFIFQYYEEEERQRGNFPDRFSGHQFPNYSSELNVNALLLGDSALYLCASSSERVGGYTFGSGTRLTVV.

The J gene is TRBJ2-3, the V gene TRBV7-7; D is unclear. The CDR3 consists of 14 residues. Germline V gene lookup returns CDR1 SSHAT and CDR2 FNYEAQ (reference sequence). The ends were cut back, 1 base at V and 3 bases at J, with 8 bases in the middle. CDR3 DNA sequence: TGTGCCAGCAGCTTAGGACCGACAACAGATACGCAGTATTTT. It codes for CASSLGPTTDTQYF.

The rearrangement joins TRBV5-4 to TRBJ1-6, with 7 bases identical to TRBD1. V gave up 1 base and J gave up 6 bases; unmatched junction bases: 4. CDR3 size: 15 residues. The germline V gene encodes CDR1 SGHNT and CDR2 YYREEE (reference sequence). DNA of the CDR3: TGTGCCAGCAGCTTGAAGGGGGCACCTAATTCACCCCTCCACTTT. Amino acids: CASSLKGAPNSPLHF.

This clone was counted a single time. The CDR3 protein is CASSHRTGLEQYF. DNA for the CDR3: TGCGCCAGCAGCCACAGGACAGGGCTCGAGCAGTACTTC. The rearrangement joins TRBV4-1 to TRBJ2-7, with TRBD1 matching 8 bases. This CDR3 contains 13 residues. Germline-derived CDR1 and CDR2 are MGHRA and YSYEKL. Unmatched junction bases numbered 4, after V lost 3 bases and J lost 6 bases.

This clone was seen more than once but under ten times. The V gene is TRBV4-3, the J gene TRBJ2-7, with D tentatively TRBD2 (6 bases). The germline V and J ends were trimmed by 2 bases and 9 bases, with 17 bases remaining between them. The germline gives CDR1 LGHNA, CDR2 YSLEER. The CDR3 runs 14 residues. Here the CDR3 DNA reads TGCGCCAGCAGCCAAATCGTTGAGGGCGGGGTGCAGTACTTC. Translation: CASSQIVEGGVQYF.

This clone turned up a few times. The CDR3, as DNA: TGTGCCAGCAGCTTACGGTTGGGGGAGAACTACGAGCAGTACTTC. It codes for CASSLRLGENYEQYF. The V call is TRBV7-8, the J call TRBJ2-7; D could derive from TRBD1 or TRBD2 (5 bases each). Germline CDR1 SGHVS, CDR2 FQNEAQ. V lost 2 bases and J lost 3, with 14 bases in between. CDR3 length: 15 residues.

This clone appeared once. The chain joins TRBV5-4 to TRBJ2-3; D may be TRBD2 (7 bases). Germline V lookup: CDR1 SGHNT, CDR2 YYREEE (reference sequence). V was pared by 0 bases and J by 4 bases, with 18 bases between. This CDR3 has 17 residues. Written as DNA, the CDR3 is TGTGCCAGCAGCTTGGCGGGGGGCAGGTCCGTCGCAGATACGCAGTATTTT. Amino acids: CASSLAGGRSVADTQYF.

This clone was counted a single time. V gene TRBV21-1 combines with J gene TRBJ2-7. TRBV21-1 is listed as a pseudogene. The CDR3 extends over 17 amino acids. DNA of the CDR3: TGTGCCAGCCAAAAAGCGAGAGAACGGGACGCCTCGAGGGAGCAGTACTTC. This gives the protein CASQKARERDASREQYF.

The V gene is TRBV18, the J gene TRBJ1-1; D is ambiguous. This CDR3 contains 16 residues. The germline V gene encodes CDR1 KGHSH and CDR2 LQKENI. V was shortened by 2 bases and J by 2 bases, with 15 bases between the two germline ends. This CDR3 reads CASSPGIQRTNTEAFF. CDR3 nucleotides: TGTGCCAGCTCACCAGGGATCCAGAGAACCAACACTGAAGCTTTCTTT.

This clone was recorded once. V and J are TRBV2 and TRBJ2-5; maybe TRBD2 (6 bases). The CDR3 loop spans 19 amino acids. V gave up 6 bases and J gave up 7 bases, with 33 bases separating them. Germline loops: CDR1 SNHLY, CDR2 FYNNEI. The CDR3 protein is CASRDKRRDLVGPVGTQYF. CDR3 coding DNA: TGTGCCAGCAGGGACAAGAGGAGGGACTTAGTAGGACCTGTGGGGACCCAGTACTTC.

This clone was counted only a few times. The same CDR3 is also encoded by other DNA sequences in this sample. The chain couples TRBV11-2 to TRBJ2-5; D is uncertain. The germline V gene encodes CDR1 SGHAT and CDR2 FQNNGV. The CDR3 contains 11 residues. Trimming left V 1 base short and J 4 bases short, with 1 base between. Written as DNA, the CDR3 is TGTGCCAGCAGCTTAGGAGAGACCCAGTACTTC. It yields the protein CASSLGETQYF.